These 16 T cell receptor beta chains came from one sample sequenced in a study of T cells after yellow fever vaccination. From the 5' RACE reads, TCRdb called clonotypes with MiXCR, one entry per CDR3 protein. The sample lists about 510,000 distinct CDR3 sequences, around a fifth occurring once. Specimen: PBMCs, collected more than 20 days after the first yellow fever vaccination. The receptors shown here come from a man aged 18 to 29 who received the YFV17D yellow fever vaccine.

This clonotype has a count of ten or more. In DNA form, the CDR3 reads TGTGCCAGCAGCTCAAGGGTCGCGAACATTCAGTACTTC. It is translated as CASSSRVANIQYF. V and J are TRBV7-2 and TRBJ2-4; D gene unclear. Trimming took off 4 bases at V and 7 bases at J, with 11 bases between the two ends. CDR1 is SGHTA and CDR2 is FQGNSA in the germline V gene. This CDR3 is 13 amino acids long.

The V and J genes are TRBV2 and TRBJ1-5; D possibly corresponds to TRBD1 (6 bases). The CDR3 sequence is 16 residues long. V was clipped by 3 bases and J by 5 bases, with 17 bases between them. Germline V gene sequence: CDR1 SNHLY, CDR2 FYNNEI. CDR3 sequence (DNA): TGTGCCAGCAGTGATCCCGGACAGCGTCACCATCAGCCCCAGCATTTT. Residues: CASSDPGQRHHQPQHF.

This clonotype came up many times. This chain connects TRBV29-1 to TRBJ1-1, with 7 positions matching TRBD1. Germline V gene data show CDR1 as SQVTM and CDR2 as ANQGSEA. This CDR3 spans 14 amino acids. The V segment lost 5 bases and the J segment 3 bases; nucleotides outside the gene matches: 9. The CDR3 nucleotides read TGCAGCGTTTTGTTAAGGGGGCTTGACACTGAAGCTTTCTTT. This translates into CSVLLRGLDTEAFF.

In DNA, the CDR3 is TGCGCCAGCAGCCTGGGTTCTATTAGGGCTACTGAAGCTTTCTTT. Its translation is CASSLGSIRATEAFF. The genes are TRBV5-1 and TRBJ1-1; D not certain. The CDR3 has 15 residues. V was clipped by 4 bases and J by 5 bases, with 18 bases between them. Germline V gene data show CDR1 as SGHRS and CDR2 as YFSETQ.

The CDR3 DNA reads TGTGCCAGCAGCTTGGGGACAGGGGAATTGTATTTT. Translation gives CASSLGTGELYF. The chain combines TRBV5-4 with TRBJ2-3; 9 bases are shared with TRBD1. J gave up 14 bases and V 0 bases, and 4 bases lay outside the gene matches. The CDR3 has 12 residues. CDR1 SGHNT and CDR2 YYREEE come from the germline V gene (reference sequence).

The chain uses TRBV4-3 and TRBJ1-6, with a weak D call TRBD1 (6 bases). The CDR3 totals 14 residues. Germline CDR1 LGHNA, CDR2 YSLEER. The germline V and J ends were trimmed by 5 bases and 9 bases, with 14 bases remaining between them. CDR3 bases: TGCGCCAGCAGCTCGGGGGCAATTCCTTCACCCCTCCACTTT. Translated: CASSSGAIPSPLHF.

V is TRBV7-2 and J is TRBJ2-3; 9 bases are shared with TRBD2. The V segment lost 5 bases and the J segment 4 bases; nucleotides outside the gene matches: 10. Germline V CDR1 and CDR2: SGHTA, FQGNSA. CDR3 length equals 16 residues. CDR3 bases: TGTGCCAGCAGCCGACCCGCAAGCGGGGGGCCAGATACGCAGTATTTT. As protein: CASSRPASGGPDTQYF. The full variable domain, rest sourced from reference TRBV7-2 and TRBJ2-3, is GAGVSQSPSNKVTEKGKDVELRCDPISGHTALYWYRQSLGQGLEFLIYFQGNSAPDKSGLPSDRFSAERTGGSVSTLTIQRTQQEDSAVYLCASSRPASGGPDTQYFGPGTRLTVL.

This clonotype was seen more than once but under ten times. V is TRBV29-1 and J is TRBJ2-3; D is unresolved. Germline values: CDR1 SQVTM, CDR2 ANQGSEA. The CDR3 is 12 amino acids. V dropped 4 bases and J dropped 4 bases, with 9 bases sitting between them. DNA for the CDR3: TGCAGCGTTGGGTTACGTGCAGATACGCAGTATTTT. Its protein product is CSVGLRADTQYF.

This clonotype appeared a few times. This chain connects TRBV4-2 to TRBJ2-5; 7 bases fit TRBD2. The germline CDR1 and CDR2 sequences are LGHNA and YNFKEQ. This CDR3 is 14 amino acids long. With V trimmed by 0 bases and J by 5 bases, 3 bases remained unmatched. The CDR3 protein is CASSQERGWETQYF. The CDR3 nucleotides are TGTGCCAGCAGCCAAGAGCGGGGGTGGGAGACCCAGTACTTC.

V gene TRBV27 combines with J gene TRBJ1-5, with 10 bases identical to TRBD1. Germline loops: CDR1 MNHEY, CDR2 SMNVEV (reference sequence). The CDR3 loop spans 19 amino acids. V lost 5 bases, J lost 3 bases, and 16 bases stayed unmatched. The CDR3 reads CASSTEDRGVPEDNQPQHF. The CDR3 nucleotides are TGTGCCAGCAGTACCGAGGACAGGGGGGTCCCGGAAGACAATCAGCCCCAGCATTTT.

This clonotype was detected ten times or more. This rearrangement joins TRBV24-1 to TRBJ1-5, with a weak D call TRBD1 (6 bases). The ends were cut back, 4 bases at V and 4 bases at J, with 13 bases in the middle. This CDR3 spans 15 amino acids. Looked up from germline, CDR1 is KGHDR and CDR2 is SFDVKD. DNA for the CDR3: TGTGCCACCAGTGACGGAGGGACACGGAATCAGCCCCAGCATTTT. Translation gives CATSDGGTRNQPQHF.

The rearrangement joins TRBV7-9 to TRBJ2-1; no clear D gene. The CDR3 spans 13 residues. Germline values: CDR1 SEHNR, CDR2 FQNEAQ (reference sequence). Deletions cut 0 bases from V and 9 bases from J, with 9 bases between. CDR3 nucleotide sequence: TGTGCCAGCAGCTTAGCGGGGAACGGTGAGCAGTTCTTC. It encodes CASSLAGNGEQFF.

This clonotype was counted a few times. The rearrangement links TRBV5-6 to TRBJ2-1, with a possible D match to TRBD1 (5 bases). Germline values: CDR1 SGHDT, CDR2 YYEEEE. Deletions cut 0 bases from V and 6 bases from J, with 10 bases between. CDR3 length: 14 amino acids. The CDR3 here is CASSLEAGINEQFF. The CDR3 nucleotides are TGTGCCAGCAGCTTGGAGGCAGGGATCAATGAGCAGTTCTTC. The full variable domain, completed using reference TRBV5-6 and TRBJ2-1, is DAGVTQSPTHLIKTRGQQVTLRCSPKSGHDTVSWYQQALGQGPQFIFQYYEEEERQRGNFPDRFSGHQFPNYSSELNVNALLLGDSALYLCASSLEAGINEQFFGPGTRLTVL.

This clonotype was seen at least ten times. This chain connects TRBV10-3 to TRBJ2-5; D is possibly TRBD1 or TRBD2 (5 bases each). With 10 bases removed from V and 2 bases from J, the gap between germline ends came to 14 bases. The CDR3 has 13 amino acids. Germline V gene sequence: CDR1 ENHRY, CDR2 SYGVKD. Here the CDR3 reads CARGFGRQETQYF. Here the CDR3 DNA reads TGTGCCAGGGGGTTTGGGAGACAAGAGACCCAGTACTTC.

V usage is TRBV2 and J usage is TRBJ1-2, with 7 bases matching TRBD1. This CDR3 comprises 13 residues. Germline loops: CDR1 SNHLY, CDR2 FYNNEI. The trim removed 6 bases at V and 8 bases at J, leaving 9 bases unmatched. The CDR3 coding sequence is TGTGCCAGCAGACCGACAGGGCGGACCGGCTACACCTTC. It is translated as CASRPTGRTGYTF.

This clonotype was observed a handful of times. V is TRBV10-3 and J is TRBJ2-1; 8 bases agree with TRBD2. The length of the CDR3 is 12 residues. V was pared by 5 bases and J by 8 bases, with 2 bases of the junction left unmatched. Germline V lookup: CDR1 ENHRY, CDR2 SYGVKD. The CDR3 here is CAISSGGDEQFF. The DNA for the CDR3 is TGTGCCATCAGTTCCGGGGGGGATGAGCAGTTCTTC.